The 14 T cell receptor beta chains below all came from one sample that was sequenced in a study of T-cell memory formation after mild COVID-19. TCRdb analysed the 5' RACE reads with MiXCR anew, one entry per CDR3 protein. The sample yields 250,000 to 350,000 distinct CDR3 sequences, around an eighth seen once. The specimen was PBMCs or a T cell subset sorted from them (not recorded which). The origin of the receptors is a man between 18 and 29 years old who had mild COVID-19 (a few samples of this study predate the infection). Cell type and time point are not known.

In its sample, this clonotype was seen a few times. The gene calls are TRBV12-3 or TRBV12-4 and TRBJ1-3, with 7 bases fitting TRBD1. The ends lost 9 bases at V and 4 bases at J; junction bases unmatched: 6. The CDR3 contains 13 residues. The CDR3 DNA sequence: TGTGCCAGTCACAGGGGTTACGGAAACACCATATATTTT. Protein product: CASHRGYGNTIYF.

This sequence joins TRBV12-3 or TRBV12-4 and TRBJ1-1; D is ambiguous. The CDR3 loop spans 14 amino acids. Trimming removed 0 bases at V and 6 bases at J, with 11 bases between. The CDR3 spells CASSLAPIRSEAFF. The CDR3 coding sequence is TGTGCCAGCAGTTTAGCCCCTATCAGGTCTGAAGCTTTCTTT.

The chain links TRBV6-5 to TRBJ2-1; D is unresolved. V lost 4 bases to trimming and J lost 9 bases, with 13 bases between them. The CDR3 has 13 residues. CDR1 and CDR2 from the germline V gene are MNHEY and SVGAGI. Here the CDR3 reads CASSWAAFSEQFF. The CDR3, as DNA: TGTGCCAGCAGTTGGGCAGCCTTTAGTGAGCAGTTCTTC.

The CDR3 reads CASSLQQGETQYF. The CDR3 bases are TGTGCCAGCAGCCTCCAACAGGGGGAGACCCAGTACTTC. The chain recombines TRBV7-8 with TRBJ2-5, with 7 bases that match TRBD1. From germline, CDR1 is SGHVS and CDR2 FQNEAQ. V gave up 5 bases and J gave up 5 bases; unmatched junction bases: 5. This CDR3 comprises 13 residues. The full variable domain, with the rest looked up from reference TRBV7-8 and TRBJ2-5, is GAGVSQSPRYKVAKRGQDVALRCDPISGHVSLFWYQQALGQGPEFLTYFQNEAQLDKSGLPSDRFFAERPEGSVSTLKIQRTQQEDSAVYLCASSLQQGETQYFGPGTRLLVL.

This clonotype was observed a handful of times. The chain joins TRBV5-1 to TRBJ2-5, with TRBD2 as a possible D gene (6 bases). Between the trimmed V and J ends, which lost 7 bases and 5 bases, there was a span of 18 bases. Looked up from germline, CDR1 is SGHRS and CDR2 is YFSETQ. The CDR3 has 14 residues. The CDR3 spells CASARDGLAETQYF. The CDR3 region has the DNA TGCGCCAGCGCCCGGGATGGGCTAGCGGAGACCCAGTACTTC.

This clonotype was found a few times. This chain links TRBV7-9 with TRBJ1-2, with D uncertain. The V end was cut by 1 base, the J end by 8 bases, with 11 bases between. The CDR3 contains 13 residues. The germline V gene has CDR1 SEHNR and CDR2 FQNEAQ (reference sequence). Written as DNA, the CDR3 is TGTGCCAGCAGCTTAGATGCCATCGGAGGCTACACCTTC. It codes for CASSLDAIGGYTF.

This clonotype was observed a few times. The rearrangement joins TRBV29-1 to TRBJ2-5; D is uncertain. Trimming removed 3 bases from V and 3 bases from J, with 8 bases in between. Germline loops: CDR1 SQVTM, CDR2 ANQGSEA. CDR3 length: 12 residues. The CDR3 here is CSVETGEETQYF. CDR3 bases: TGCAGCGTTGAGACGGGTGAAGAGACCCAGTACTTC.

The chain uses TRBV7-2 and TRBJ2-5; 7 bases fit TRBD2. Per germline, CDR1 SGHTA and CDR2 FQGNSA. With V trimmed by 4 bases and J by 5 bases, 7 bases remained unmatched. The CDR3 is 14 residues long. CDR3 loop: CASSSQTSPETQYF. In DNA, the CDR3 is TGTGCCAGCAGCTCCCAGACTAGCCCGGAGACCCAGTACTTC.

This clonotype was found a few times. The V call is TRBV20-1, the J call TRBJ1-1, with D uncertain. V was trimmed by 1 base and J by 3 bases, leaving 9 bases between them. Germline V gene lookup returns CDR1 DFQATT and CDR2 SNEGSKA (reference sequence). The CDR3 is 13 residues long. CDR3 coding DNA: TGCAGTGCTAGAGGGGGTCTGGACACTGAAGCTTTCTTT. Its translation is CSARGGLDTEAFF.

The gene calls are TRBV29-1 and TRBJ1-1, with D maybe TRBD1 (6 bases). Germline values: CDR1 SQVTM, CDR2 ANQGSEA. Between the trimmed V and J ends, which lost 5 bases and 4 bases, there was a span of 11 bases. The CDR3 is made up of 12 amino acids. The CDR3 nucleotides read TGCAGCGTTAACAGGGCGAGCACTGAAGCTTTCTTT. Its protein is CSVNRASTEAFF.

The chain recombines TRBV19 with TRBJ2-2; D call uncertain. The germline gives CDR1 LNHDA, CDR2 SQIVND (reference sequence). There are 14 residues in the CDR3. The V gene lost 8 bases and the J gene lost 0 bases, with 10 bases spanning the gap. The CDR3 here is CASSWFANTGELFF. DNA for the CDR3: TGTGCCAGTTCCTGGTTCGCGAACACCGGGGAGCTGTTTTTT.

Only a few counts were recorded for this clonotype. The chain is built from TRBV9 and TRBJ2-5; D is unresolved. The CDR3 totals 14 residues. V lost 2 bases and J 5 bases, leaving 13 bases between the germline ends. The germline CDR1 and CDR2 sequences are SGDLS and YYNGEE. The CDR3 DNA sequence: TGTGCCAGCAGCGTTTCTCCCTTAGGGGAGACCCAGTACTTC. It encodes CASSVSPLGETQYF.

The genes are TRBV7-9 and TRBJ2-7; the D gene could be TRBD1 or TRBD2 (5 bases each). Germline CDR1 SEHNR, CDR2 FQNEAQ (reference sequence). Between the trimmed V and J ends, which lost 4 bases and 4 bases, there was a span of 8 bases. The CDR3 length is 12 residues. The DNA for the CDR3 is TGTGCCAGCAGCTGGGACCGGTACGAGCAGTACGTC. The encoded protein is CASSWDRYEQYV.

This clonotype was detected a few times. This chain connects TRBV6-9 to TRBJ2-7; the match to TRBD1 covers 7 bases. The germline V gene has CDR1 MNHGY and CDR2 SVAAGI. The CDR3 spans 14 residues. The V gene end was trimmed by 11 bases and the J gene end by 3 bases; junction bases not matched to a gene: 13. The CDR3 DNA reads TGTGCCGGGACCCGAGGGGGCAAGATCTACGAGCAGTACGTC. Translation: CAGTRGGKIYEQYV.